A single sample gave rise to the 10 T cell receptor beta chains below, sequenced in a study of CD8+CD57+ T cells in acquired aplastic anemia. Previously, flow cytometry had revealed CD8+CD57+ cell expansion in the patients chosen for sequencing. Genomic DNA acted as the template from which TCR beta VDJ combination and CDR3 sequence profiling were carried out. Each CDR3 protein gets one entry after TCRdb re-called the reads with MiXCR. The data show about half a million distinct CDR3 sequences, with approximately 33% seen just once and 0.82% held by the top ten. Material for sequencing was sorted CD4+, CD8+, or CD8+CD57+ T cells (not recorded which) from PBMCs. The receptor source for this set is a human donor with aplastic anemia.

In this sample, this clonotype turned up a few times. This chain uses TRBV30 with TRBJ1-2; D unclear. The germline CDR1 and CDR2 sequences are GTSNPN and SVGIG (reference sequence). CDR3 length: 12 amino acids. Trimming stripped 3 bases from V and 8 bases from J, with 13 bases between. CDR3 region: CAWSPGTIGYTF. As DNA, the CDR3 is TGTGCCTGGAGCCCCGGCACGATAGGCTACACCTTC.

Comment on this clonotype: At one end, the junction sequence differs from germline, possibly due to a read error. V gene TRBV24-1 combines with J gene TRBJ2-3, with D perhaps TRBD2 (5 bases). Germline assignment: CDR1 KGHDR and CDR2 SFDVKD. The CDR3 totals 14 residues. The CDR3 protein is CATSDSGITDTRYF. CDR3 coding DNA: TGTGCCACCAGTGATTCGGGGATCACAGATACGCGGTATTTT.

This clonotype was seen only a few times. The gene calls are TRBV4-2 and TRBJ2-3; 11 bases match TRBD2. The CDR3 totals 19 residues. Germline V gives CDR1 LGHNA, CDR2 YNFKEQ. V trimming: 4 bases; J trimming: 2 bases; junction bases outside the gene matches: 14. The CDR3 nucleotides are TGTGCCAGCAGCCCCGGGGGGTCCCTAGCGGGGGGACCCACAGATACGCAGTATTTT. Translation: CASSPGGSLAGGPTDTQYF.

This clonotype was observed at least ten times. The genes are TRBV7-3 and TRBJ2-3; perhaps TRBD1 as D (6 bases). The CDR3 runs 14 residues. Trimming removed 5 bases at V and 4 bases at J, with 13 bases between. Per the germline V gene, CDR1 is SGHTA and CDR2 is FQGTGA. The CDR3, as DNA: TGTGCCAGCAGCCCGAGGGACATTGCAGATACGCAGTATTTT. Protein product: CASSPRDIADTQYF.

The rearrangement joins TRBV20-1 to TRBJ1-6, with TRBD1 matching over 12 bases. The V segment lost 2 bases and the J segment 7 bases; nucleotides outside the gene matches: 6. This CDR3 has 16 residues. CDR1 and CDR2 from the germline V gene are DFQATT and SNEGSKA (reference sequence). In DNA, the CDR3 is TGCAGTGCTAGACGGAGGGACAGGGGGCGGAATTCACCCCTCCACTTT. Protein sequence: CSARRRDRGRNSPLHF.

This clonotype came up many times. The CDR3: CASSPVITEAFF. CDR3 sequence (DNA): TGTGCCAGCAGTCCCGTCATTACTGAAGCTTTCTTT. The chain joins TRBV2 to TRBJ1-1; unclear D gene. Trimming removed 5 bases from V and 5 bases from J, with 9 bases in between. CDR1 SNHLY and CDR2 FYNNEI come from the germline V gene. CDR3 length equals 12 residues.

On this clonotype itself: One base away lies a much larger clone, so this may be a sequencing read error. This chain connects TRBV19 to TRBJ2-7; D could derive from TRBD1 or TRBD2 (5 bases each). The CDR3 contains 14 residues. Trimming took 8 bases from V and 1 from J, leaving 15 bases between them. The germline gives CDR1 LNHDA, CDR2 SQIVND (reference sequence). CDR3 residues: CASYVGTASYEQYF. The CDR3 DNA sequence: TGTGCCAGTTACGTTGGGACCGCGTCCTACGAGCAGTACTTC.

Notes on this clonotype: A clone one base away is much larger, so this may be a read error. The V gene is TRBV24-1, the J gene TRBJ2-3; 9 bases agree with TRBD2. The trim removed 1 base at V and 5 bases at J, leaving 6 bases unmatched. Germline CDR1 reads KGHDR; CDR2 reads SFDVKD. The CDR3 runs to 16 residues. The CDR3 DNA sequence: TGTGCCACCAGTGATTTCGGGCGGGAGGGCATAGATACGCAGTATTTT. Its translation is CATSDFGREGIDTQYF.

V is TRBV27 and J is TRBJ2-2, with a possible D match to TRBD2 (5 bases). V shed 2 bases and J shed 5 bases, with 12 bases lying between them. This CDR3 region has 15 residues. Germline-derived CDR1 and CDR2 are MNHEY and SMNVEV (reference sequence). The CDR3 coding sequence is TGTGCCAGCAGTTTAAGACGGGAAAGGACCGGGGAGCTGTTTTTT. This codes for CASSLRRERTGELFF.

Regarding this clonotype: Since a much larger clone is just one base distant, this may be a read error. The V and J genes are TRBV10-3 and TRBJ1-2, with 8 bases matching TRBD1. This CDR3 region has 15 residues. V gave up 3 bases and J gave up 0 bases; unmatched junction bases: 3. Germline V gene data show CDR1 as ENHRY and CDR2 as SYGVKD. The CDR3 region has the DNA TGTGCCATCAGTGAACAGGGGGACACTAACTATGGCTACACCTTC. Residues: CAISEQGDTNYGYTF.